A single sample is the source of the 31 T cell receptor beta chains below, sequenced in a study of shared clonotypes between healthy human individuals. Measured with immunoSEQ multiplex PCR; TCRdb has only the in-frame clones, and not every one. This sample carries about 320,000 clones, around 86% of them seen once, and the ten largest clones take 15% to 20%. Material for sequencing was memory CD8+ T cells sorted from blood. The subset was: CD45RO+ cells pooled with CCR7-negative TemRA cells. Source of these receptors: a man aged 18-30 years in good health.

The genes are TRBV5-4 and TRBJ1-2, with D uncertain. Trimming shortened V by 0 bases and J by 0 bases, and 6 bases separated the two germline ends. CDR3 length equals 14 residues. Germline V gene lookup returns CDR1 SGHNT and CDR2 YYREEE (reference sequence). This CDR3 is CASSLGTSNYGYTF. The CDR3 nucleotides read TGTGCCAGCAGCTTGGGAACCTCTAACTATGGCTACACCTTC.

This clone was detected only once. The chain recombines TRBV29-1 with TRBJ2-1; unclear D gene. V gave up 6 bases and J gave up 8 bases, with 8 bases separating them. CDR1 and CDR2 (germline): SQVTM, ANQGSEA. The CDR3 length is 10 residues. CDR3 amino acids: CSVREYEQFF. CDR3 nucleotide sequence: TGCAGCGTGAGAGAATATGAGCAGTTCTTC.

This clone was picked up many times. The chain combines TRBV5-4 with TRBJ2-7; a possible D gene is TRBD2 (6 bases). The CDR3 runs 15 residues. With 4 bases removed from V and 2 bases from J, the gap between germline ends came to 16 bases. Germline CDR1 SGHNT, CDR2 YYREEE (reference sequence). The chain's CDR3 is CASSTRGRGAYEQYF. The CDR3, as DNA: TGTGCCAGCAGCACCCGGGGGAGAGGGGCCTACGAGCAGTACTTC.

The J gene is TRBJ1-2, the V gene TRBV10-3; D perhaps matches TRBD1 (6 bases). The CDR3 totals 15 residues. Trimming pared 3 bases from V and 2 bases from J, leaving 13 bases between. Germline V gene lookup returns CDR1 ENHRY and CDR2 SYGVKD. As DNA, the CDR3 is TGTGCCATCAGTGAATCCCTCGGACAGAACTATGGCTACACCTTC. It encodes CAISESLGQNYGYTF.

The V gene is TRBV9, the J gene TRBJ1-2, with 8 bases lining up with TRBD1. This CDR3 contains 13 residues. Unmatched junction bases numbered 4, after V lost 4 bases and J lost 5 bases. Per germline, CDR1 SGDLS and CDR2 YYNGEE. CDR3 bases: TGTGCCAGCAGCCTGGGACAGGATTATGGCTACACCTTC. It codes for CASSLGQDYGYTF.

The sample holds one count of this clone. The chain carries TRBV27 and TRBJ2-7, with D perhaps matching TRBD1 (7 bases). V lost 6 bases to trimming and J lost 4 bases, with 13 bases between them. This CDR3 has 13 amino acids. Germline V CDR1 and CDR2: MNHEY, SMNVEV (reference sequence). The CDR3 region has the DNA TGTGCCAGCAGACGACAGGGAGGATACGAGCAGTACTTC. Amino acids: CASRRQGGYEQYF.

The chain is built from TRBV6-5 and TRBJ2-7; 8 nucleotides agree with TRBD1. Germline values: CDR1 MNHEY, CDR2 SVGAGI. CDR3 length: 13 residues. V gave up 2 bases and J gave up 5 bases; unmatched junction bases: 2. DNA of the CDR3: TGTGCCAGCAGTTACACAGGGGGGAACGAGCAGTACTTC. Protein: CASSYTGGNEQYF.

The V gene is TRBV18, the J gene TRBJ1-1, with unresolved D. Germline V gene sequence: CDR1 KGHSH, CDR2 LQKENI. The CDR3 runs 13 residues. Trimming pared 2 bases from V and 1 base from J, leaving 5 bases between. This chain's CDR3 is CASSPFGNTEAFF. As DNA, the CDR3 is TGTGCCAGCTCACCATTCGGGAACACTGAAGCTTTCTTT. The variable domain in full, with the rest retrieved from reference TRBV18 and TRBJ1-1, is NAGVMQNPRHLVRRRGQEARLRCSPMKGHSHVYWYRQLPEEGLKFMVYLQKENIIDESGMPKERFSAEFPKEGPSILRIQQVVRGDSAAYFCASSPFGNTEAFFGQGTRLTVV.

V and J are TRBV29-1 and TRBJ2-7, with D perhaps matching TRBD1 (6 bases). The CDR3 has 14 residues. With 6 bases removed from V and 0 bases from J, the gap between germline ends came to 15 bases. In germline, CDR1 is SQVTM, CDR2 ANQGSEA. CDR3 sequence reads: CSVNGDNLSYEQYF. The CDR3 DNA is TGCAGCGTGAACGGGGACAACCTCTCCTACGAGCAGTACTTC.

Worth noting for this clone: The junction departs from germline at one end; a sequencing error may be responsible. The gene calls are TRBV28 and TRBJ1-2, with 7 bases identical to TRBD1. The CDR3 has 15 amino acids. From germline, CDR1 is MDHEN and CDR2 SYDVKM. The CDR3 DNA follows: TGTGCCAGCAGATTCCTCCGGGACAGACTCCTTCCTAAGGACTTC. This encodes CASRFLRDRLLPKDF.

The chain is built from TRBV5-4 and TRBJ1-2, with D uncertain. The V end was cut by 3 bases, the J end by 1 base, with 10 bases between. This CDR3 region has 14 residues. Germline values: CDR1 SGHNT, CDR2 YYREEE (reference sequence). The CDR3 loop is CASSWTDGNYGYTF. CDR3 DNA: TGTGCCAGCAGCTGGACGGACGGTAACTATGGCTACACCTTC.

The chain recombines TRBV10-3 with TRBJ1-1; the D is unclear. The V end was cut by 0 bases, the J end by 4 bases, with 12 bases between. Germline-derived CDR1 and CDR2 are ENHRY and SYGVKD. The CDR3 length is 15 residues. CDR3 sequence: CAISESGPVSTEAFF. DNA of the CDR3: TGTGCCATCAGTGAGTCGGGCCCGGTCAGCACTGAAGCTTTCTTT.

The genes are TRBV9 and TRBJ2-7, with 14 bases identical to TRBD2. The trim removed 3 bases at V and 5 bases at J, leaving 4 bases unmatched. This CDR3 has 15 amino acids. Germline V gene lookup returns CDR1 SGDLS and CDR2 YYNGEE. The CDR3 region has the DNA TGTGCCAGCAGCGATGGGACTAGCGGGAGTAACGAGCAGTACTTC. It specifies CASSDGTSGSNEQYF. The full variable domain, with the rest looked up from reference TRBV9 and TRBJ2-7, is DSGVTQTPKHLITATGQRVTLRCSPRSGDLSVYWYQQSLDQGLQFLIQYYNGEERAKGNILERFSAQQFPDLHSELNLSSLELGDSALYFCASSDGTSGSNEQYFGPGTRLTVT.

The V gene is TRBV5-6, the J gene TRBJ2-4; 10 bases map to TRBD1. Per germline, CDR1 SGHDT and CDR2 YYEEEE. The CDR3 spans 15 residues. V was pared by 0 bases and J by 6 bases, with 3 bases of the junction left unmatched. The CDR3 nucleotides read TGTGCCAGCAGCTTGGGACAGGGGGCAGGAAACATTCAGTACTTC. Its translation: CASSLGQGAGNIQYF.

By proportion, this clone is medium-sized. The gene calls are TRBV25-1 and TRBJ2-7; perhaps D is TRBD1 or TRBD2 (6 bases each). CDR3 length: 14 amino acids. Germline V lookup: CDR1 MGHDK, CDR2 SYGVNS. Trimming shortened V by 7 bases and J by 0 bases, and 13 bases separated the two germline ends. The CDR3 loop reads CASKGGAYSYEQYF. The CDR3 nucleotides are TGTGCCAGCAAGGGGGGCGCCTACTCCTACGAGCAGTACTTC.

This chain links TRBV29-1 with TRBJ2-1, with TRBD2 matching 9 bases. V dropped 3 bases and J dropped 10; count of bases not matched to a gene: 7. Germline assignment: CDR1 SQVTM and CDR2 ANQGSEA. The CDR3 has 13 amino acids. CDR3 in amino acids: CSVDGGGAWEQFF. CDR3 DNA sequence: TGCAGCGTTGACGGCGGGGGGGCTTGGGAGCAGTTCTTC.

This chain connects TRBV30 to TRBJ2-7, with D perhaps matching TRBD2 (5 bases). The CDR3 sequence is 12 residues long. V shed 3 bases and J shed 0 bases, with 6 bases lying between them. CDR1 GTSNPN and CDR2 SVGIG come from the germline V gene (reference sequence). The CDR3 DNA follows: TGTGCCTGGAGCGGGATCTCCTACGAGCAGTACTTC. This sequence encodes CAWSGISYEQYF.

The chain combines TRBV19 with TRBJ1-1; D might be TRBD1 (6 bases). Germline CDR1 reads LNHDA; CDR2 reads SQIVND (reference sequence). The CDR3 contains 14 residues. Trimming took off 4 bases at V and 0 bases at J, with 9 bases between the two ends. The CDR3 here is CASSTGDMNTEAFF. The CDR3 DNA reads TGTGCCAGTAGTACAGGGGACATGAACACTGAAGCTTTCTTT.

In its sample, this clone was seen once. This chain connects TRBV14 to TRBJ2-7; D is perhaps TRBD1 or TRBD2 (5 bases each). Trimming stripped 6 bases from V and 2 bases from J, with 20 bases between. Per the germline V gene, CDR1 is SGHDN and CDR2 is FVKESK. The CDR3 sequence is 16 residues long. CDR3 region: CASSRKPTGRPYEQYF. DNA for the CDR3: TGTGCCAGCAGTCGAAAACCCACGGGACGACCCTACGAGCAGTACTTC.

This clone was recorded once. The chain links TRBV30 to TRBJ1-1; perhaps TRBD1 as D (5 bases). Germline V CDR1 and CDR2: GTSNPN, SVGIG (reference sequence). This CDR3 comprises 15 residues. Trimming took 5 bases from V and 5 from J, leaving 21 bases between them. The DNA for the CDR3 is TGTGCCTGGGATGCTTTAGTGACAGAGAAGACTGAAGCTTTCTTT. Encoded protein: CAWDALVTEKTEAFF.

The J gene is TRBJ2-3, the V gene TRBV7-9; D is possibly TRBD2 (6 bases). The CDR3 length is 16 residues. CDR1 and CDR2 (germline): SEHNR, FQNEAQ (reference sequence). The V end was cut by 2 bases, the J end by 5 bases, with 17 bases between. CDR3 in amino acids: CASSLSSGLREDTQYF. As DNA, the CDR3 is TGTGCCAGCAGCTTATCTTCAGGGTTGCGGGAAGATACGCAGTATTTT.

The chain links TRBV29-1 to TRBJ1-2; no reliable D call. The CDR3 contains 16 residues. The V end lost 2 bases, the J end lost 2 bases, and 18 bases lay between the germline ends. Germline CDR1 SQVTM, CDR2 ANQGSEA. CDR3 amino acids: CSVEPIIPGQNYGYTF. Written as DNA, the CDR3 is TGCAGCGTTGAACCAATCATACCCGGGCAGAACTATGGCTACACCTTC.

In regard to this clone: Other DNA sequences in this sample translate to the same CDR3. The rearrangement links TRBV11-2 to TRBJ2-1; D might be TRBD1 (5 bases). In germline, CDR1 is SGHAT, CDR2 FQNNGV. V gave up 3 bases and J gave up 4 bases, with 7 bases separating them. The CDR3 sequence is 13 residues long. The CDR3 reads CASSLTAYNEQFF. The CDR3 DNA reads TGTGCCAGCAGCTTGACAGCGTACAATGAGCAGTTCTTC.

This clone was recorded only once. V usage is TRBV7-9 and J usage is TRBJ1-1; no clear D. This CDR3 has 13 residues. V shed 6 bases and J shed 1 base, with 9 bases lying between them. From germline, CDR1 is SEHNR and CDR2 FQNEAQ (reference sequence). This chain's CDR3 is CASRVNPNTEAFF. Here the CDR3 DNA reads TGTGCCAGCAGAGTAAACCCGAACACTGAAGCTTTCTTT.

The chain carries TRBV28 and TRBJ2-3; TRBD2 agrees at 8 bases. V was pared by 2 bases and J by 1 base, with 17 bases of the junction left unmatched. The CDR3 contains 20 residues. Per germline, CDR1 MDHEN and CDR2 SYDVKM. CDR3 protein: CASSLPPGQRGRNGTDTQYF. CDR3 nucleotides: TGTGCCAGCAGTTTACCCCCCGGACAGCGGGGGAGAAATGGCACAGATACGCAGTATTTT.

The chain employs TRBV15 and TRBJ2-1; 11 nucleotides align to TRBD2. Per the germline V gene, CDR1 is LNHNV and CDR2 is YYDKDF (reference sequence). There are 15 residues in the CDR3. V trimming: 0 bases; J trimming: 9 bases; junction bases outside the gene matches: 4. The CDR3 DNA follows: TGTGCCACCAGCAGAGATGTTCTAGCGGGAGGTGAGCAGTTCTTC. Translation: CATSRDVLAGGEQFF.

This clone was counted a few times. The V and J genes are TRBV11-2 and TRBJ2-1, with D uncertain. The CDR3 runs 11 residues. CDR1 SGHAT and CDR2 FQNNGV come from the germline V gene. Trimming shortened V by 1 base and J by 10 bases, and 5 bases separated the two germline ends. CDR3 region: CASSLAWEQFF. CDR3 nucleotide sequence: TGTGCCAGCAGCTTAGCGTGGGAGCAGTTCTTC.

The chain has TRBV4-2 and TRBJ1-2, with D hard to call. Trimming shortened V by 0 bases and J by 4 bases, and 9 bases separated the two germline ends. The CDR3 is made up of 14 amino acids. Germline CDR1 and CDR2: LGHNA and YNFKEQ. In nucleotides, the CDR3 is TGTGCCAGCAGCCAAGAGGGGATTTCCTATGGCTACACCTTC. It yields the protein CASSQEGISYGYTF.

This rearrangement joins TRBV6-6 to TRBJ2-7; the match to TRBD1 covers 10 bases. V was pared by 6 bases and J by 5 bases, with 4 bases of the junction left unmatched. Germline V gene lookup returns CDR1 MNHNY and CDR2 SVGAGI (reference sequence). The length of the CDR3 is 13 residues. The CDR3 sequence is CASSAGQGNEQYF. CDR3 DNA sequence: TGTGCCAGCAGCGCGGGACAGGGGAACGAGCAGTACTTC.

In regard to this clone: This sample includes further DNA sequences coding for the same CDR3. The rearrangement joins TRBV19 to TRBJ1-1; D uncertain. Germline V CDR1 and CDR2: LNHDA, SQIVND (reference sequence). The CDR3 runs 13 residues. The V end was cut by 3 bases, the J end by 0 bases, with 5 bases between. The CDR3 sequence: CASSISVNTEAFF. CDR3 nucleotides: TGTGCCAGTAGTATTAGCGTGAACACTGAAGCTTTCTTT.

The rearrangement uses TRBV6-5 and TRBJ1-4; 9 nucleotides agree with TRBD1. With 8 bases clipped from V and 5 bases from J, the junction kept 6 bases outside the gene matches. The CDR3 runs 14 residues. Germline CDR1 and CDR2: MNHEY and SVGAGI. The CDR3 is CASVRTGGNEKLFF. In DNA form, the CDR3 reads TGTGCCAGCGTGAGAACAGGGGGCAATGAAAAACTGTTTTTT.